A single sample gave rise to the 8 T cell receptor beta chains below, sequenced in a study of T-cell reconstitution after alpha-beta-depleted transplantation in children. During its preparation, the TCRbeta library received unique molecular identifiers. TCRdb redid the calling of the PCR reads with MiXCR, one entry per CDR3 protein. The sample includes more than 120,000 distinct CDR3 sequences, about 8.8% of them seen just once. This specimen consisted of PBMCs, mostly from graft donor cells, obtained 180 days after TCRalphabeta/CD19-depleted stem cell transplant. Receptors were obtained from a female patient aged 2-10 years who had a stem cell transplant for congenital amegakaryocytic thrombocytopenia, so the T cells may come from the graft donor.

CDR3 sequence: CSARAGGFTALAGGPGETQYF. The CDR3 nucleotides are TGCAGTGCTAGAGCAGGGGGCTTTACCGCGCTAGCGGGAGGGCCTGGGGAGACCCAGTACTTC. The chain links TRBV20-1 to TRBJ2-5; the match to TRBD2 covers 12 bases. In germline, CDR1 is DFQATT, CDR2 SNEGSKA (reference sequence). CDR3 length equals 21 residues. The ends lost 1 base at V and 5 bases at J; junction bases unmatched: 23.

This clonotype was picked up a small number of times. The rearrangement uses TRBV18 and TRBJ1-1; the D gene is possibly TRBD1 (5 bases). V dropped 10 bases and J dropped 5 bases, with 17 bases sitting between them. CDR3 length: 13 residues. The V gene's germline CDR1 is KGHSH and CDR2 LQKENI. CDR3 region: CATQEGGATEAFF. The CDR3 DNA sequence: TGTGCCACTCAGGAAGGAGGGGCGACTGAAGCTTTCTTT.

Only a few counts were recorded for this clonotype. J is TRBJ2-5 and V is TRBV20-1; no clear D gene. The germline V gene encodes CDR1 DFQATT and CDR2 SNEGSKA (reference sequence). Trimming pared 0 bases from V and 1 base from J, leaving 6 bases between. CDR3 length: 13 residues. Here the CDR3 reads CSARDHFQETQYF. CDR3 DNA sequence: TGCAGTGCTAGAGATCATTTCCAAGAGACCCAGTACTTC.

The sample holds a few counts of this clonotype. The CDR3 region has the DNA TGCAGCGCCGCGGACGGTCGCAGGGGAAACACCATATATTTT. It yields the protein CSAADGRRGNTIYF. V gene TRBV29-1 combines with J gene TRBJ1-3; D unclear. V lost 7 bases to trimming and J lost 4 bases, with 17 bases between them. Per germline, CDR1 SQVTM and CDR2 ANQGSEA. This CDR3 comprises 14 residues. Together with reference TRBV29-1 and TRBJ1-3, the CDR3 gives the full variable domain: SAVISQKPSRDICQRGTSLTIQCQVDSQVTMMFWYRQQPGQSLTLIATANQGSEATYESGFVIDKFPISRPNLTFSTLTVSNMSPEDSSIYLCSAADGRRGNTIYFGEGSWLTVV.

The chain links TRBV20-1 to TRBJ2-3; D uncertain. The germline CDR1 and CDR2 sequences are DFQATT and SNEGSKA (reference sequence). The CDR3 runs 12 residues. V was clipped by 1 base and J by 2 bases, with 4 bases between them. The CDR3 loop is CSARGPTDTQYF. Here the CDR3 DNA reads TGCAGTGCTAGAGGTCCCACAGATACGCAGTATTTT.

In this sample, this clonotype turned up many times. The chain employs TRBV10-2 and TRBJ2-7; tentatively, D is TRBD1 (6 bases). Germline lookup yields CDR1 WSHSY and CDR2 SAAADI. The V gene lost 5 bases and the J gene lost 2 bases, with 10 bases spanning the gap. This CDR3 is built from 13 residues. The CDR3 here is CASSLQGPYEQYF. CDR3 bases: TGCGCCAGCAGTTTACAGGGTCCCTACGAGCAGTACTTC.

This clonotype has at least ten counts. This chain uses TRBV6-5 with TRBJ2-7; 7 bases are a match to TRBD1. Germline V gene sequence: CDR1 MNHEY, CDR2 SVGAGI. The junction had 9 bases not matched to a gene; V was cut back by 3 bases and J by 7 bases. This CDR3 is 14 amino acids long. The CDR3 here is CASSYSGDSREQYF. The CDR3 coding sequence is TGTGCCAGCAGTTATTCCGGGGACAGTAGGGAGCAGTACTTC.

Only a few counts were recorded for this clonotype. The rearrangement joins TRBV7-3 to TRBJ2-1, with 11 bases aligning to TRBD2. Germline CDR1 SGHTA, CDR2 FQGTGA. The CDR3 totals 13 residues. J was trimmed by 12 bases and V by 5 bases; bases with no gene match: 6. The CDR3 region is CASSRTLAGGQFF. The DNA of the CDR3 is TGTGCCAGCAGCCGTACCCTAGCGGGAGGGCAGTTCTTC.